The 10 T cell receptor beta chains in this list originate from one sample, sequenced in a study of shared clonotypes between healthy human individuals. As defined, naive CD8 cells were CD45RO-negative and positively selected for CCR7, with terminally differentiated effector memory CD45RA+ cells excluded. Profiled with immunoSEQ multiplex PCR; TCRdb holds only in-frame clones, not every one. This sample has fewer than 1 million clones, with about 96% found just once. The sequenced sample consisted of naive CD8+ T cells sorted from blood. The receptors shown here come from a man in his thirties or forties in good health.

CDR3: CSVIRLLQETQYF. The CDR3 region has the DNA TGCAGCGTAATTCGGCTGCTCCAAGAGACCCAGTACTTC. The rearrangement joins TRBV29-1 to TRBJ2-5, with D hard to call. The CDR3 has 13 amino acids. Deletions cut 6 bases from V and 1 base from J, with 12 bases between. Germline CDR1 reads SQVTM; CDR2 reads ANQGSEA.

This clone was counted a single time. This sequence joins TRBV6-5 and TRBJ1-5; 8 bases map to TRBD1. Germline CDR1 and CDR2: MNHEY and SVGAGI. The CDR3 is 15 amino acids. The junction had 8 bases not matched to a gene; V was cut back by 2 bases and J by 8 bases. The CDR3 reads CASSYDGQGIEPQHF. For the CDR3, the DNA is TGTGCCAGCAGTTACGATGGACAGGGTATCGAGCCCCAGCATTTT.

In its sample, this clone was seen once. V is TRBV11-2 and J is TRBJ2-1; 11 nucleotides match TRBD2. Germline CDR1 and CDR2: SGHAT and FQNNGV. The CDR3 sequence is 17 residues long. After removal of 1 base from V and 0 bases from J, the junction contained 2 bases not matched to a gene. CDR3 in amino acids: CASSLGTSGYSYNEQFF. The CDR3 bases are TGTGCCAGCAGCTTAGGGACTAGCGGGTACTCCTACAATGAGCAGTTCTTC.

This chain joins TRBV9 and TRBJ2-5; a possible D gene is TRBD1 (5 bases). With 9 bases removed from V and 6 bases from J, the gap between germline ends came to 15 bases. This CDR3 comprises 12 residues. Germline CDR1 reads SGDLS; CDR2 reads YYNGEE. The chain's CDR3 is CATQQARKTQYF. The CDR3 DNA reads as TGTGCCACCCAACAGGCCCGGAAGACCCAGTACTTC.

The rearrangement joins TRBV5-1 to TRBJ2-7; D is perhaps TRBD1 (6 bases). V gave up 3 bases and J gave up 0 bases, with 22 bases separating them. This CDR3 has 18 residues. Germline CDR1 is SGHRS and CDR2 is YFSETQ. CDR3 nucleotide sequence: TGCGCCAGCAGCTCTCTGGGACGGGGACAAGAGGGCTCCTACGAGCAGTACTTC. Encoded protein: CASSSLGRGQEGSYEQYF.

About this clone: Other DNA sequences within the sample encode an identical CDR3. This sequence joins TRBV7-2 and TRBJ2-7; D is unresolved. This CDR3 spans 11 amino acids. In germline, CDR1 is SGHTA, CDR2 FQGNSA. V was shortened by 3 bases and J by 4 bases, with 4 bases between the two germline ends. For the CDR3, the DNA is TGTGCCAGCAGCTTGACATACGAGCAGTACTTC. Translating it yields CASSLTYEQYF.

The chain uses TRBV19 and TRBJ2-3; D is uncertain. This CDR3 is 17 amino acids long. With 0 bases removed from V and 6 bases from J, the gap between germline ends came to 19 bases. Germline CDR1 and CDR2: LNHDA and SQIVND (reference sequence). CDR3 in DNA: TGTGCCAGTAGTATAGATCCGGCGGCAGTCGCGTCGGATACGCAGTATTTT. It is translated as CASSIDPAAVASDTQYF.

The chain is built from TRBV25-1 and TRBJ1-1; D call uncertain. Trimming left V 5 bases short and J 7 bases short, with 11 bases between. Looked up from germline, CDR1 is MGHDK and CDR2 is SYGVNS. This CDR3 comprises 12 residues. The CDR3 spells CASSHSGGEAFF. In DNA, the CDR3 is TGTGCCAGCAGTCACTCAGGCGGTGAAGCTTTCTTT.

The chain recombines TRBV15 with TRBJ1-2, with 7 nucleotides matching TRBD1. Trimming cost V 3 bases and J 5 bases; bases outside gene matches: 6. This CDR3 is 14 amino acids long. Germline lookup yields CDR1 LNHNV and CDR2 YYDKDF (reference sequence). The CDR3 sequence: CATSRAGTEYGYTF. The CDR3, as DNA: TGTGCCACCAGCAGGGCTGGGACAGAATATGGCTACACCTTC.

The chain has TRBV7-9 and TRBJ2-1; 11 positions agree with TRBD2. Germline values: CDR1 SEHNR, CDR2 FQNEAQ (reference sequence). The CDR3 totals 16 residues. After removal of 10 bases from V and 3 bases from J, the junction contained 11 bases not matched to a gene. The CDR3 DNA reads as TGTGCCACTCAGCTAGCGGGAGGAAACTACTACAATGAGCAGTTCTTC. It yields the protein CATQLAGGNYYNEQFF.